The 6 T cell receptor beta chains presented below share a single source sample, sequenced in a study of human T cells and chemical hapten exposure (dated by TCRdb to the early 2020s). Receptor libraries were prepared by RACE. TCRdb lists the instrument as NextSeq 500. TCRdb reprocessed the public reads (quality trimming at Q25 with fastp, clone calling with MiXCR) and kept in-frame beta chains. Records with the same CDR3 protein are collapsed into one entry carrying the most frequent genes and DNA. The sample table shows approximately 70,000 distinct CDR3 sequences, and more than 8% are seen once. The top ten hold more than 2.5% of the sample. According to the study, the label for this sample's time point signals: patch test 1, 2 weeks after DPC sensitization. The treatment or condition label, as the study defines it: therapeutic diphenylcyclopropenone sensitization with weekly scalp DPC. The specimen was whole blood, collected in connection with sensitization to the hapten diphenylcyclopropenone (DPC). The receptors were gathered from a middle-aged woman with alopecia areata. Some clones in this sample may be carry-over from other donors' samples.

This clonotype was recorded at least ten times. This chain connects TRBV15 to TRBJ2-2; the D is unclear. CDR3 length: 18 residues. Trimming pared 1 base from V and 4 bases from J, leaving 19 bases between. Germline assignment: CDR1 LNHNV and CDR2 YYDKDF (reference sequence). The CDR3 here is CATSRVGGDERGTGELFF. The CDR3, as DNA: TGTGCCACCAGCAGAGTAGGTGGGGATGAAAGAGGCACCGGGGAGCTGTTTTTT.

This clonotype was counted ten times or more. V gene TRBV4-3 combines with J gene TRBJ2-1, with 12 bases identical to TRBD1. Trimming took 3 bases from V and 4 from J; bases not matched to a gene: 7. CDR1 is LGHNA and CDR2 is YSLEER in the germline V gene. This CDR3 spans 17 amino acids. For the CDR3, the DNA is TGCGCCAGCAGCCATCGGGACAGGGGGCCCTCTTACAATGAGCAGTTCTTC. Amino acids: CASSHRDRGPSYNEQFF.

J is TRBJ2-7 and V is TRBV6-6; TRBD2 matches 12 bases. Per germline, CDR1 MNHNY and CDR2 SVGAGI (reference sequence). V shed 6 bases and J 5 bases; nucleotides not matched to a gene: 5. This CDR3 has 14 amino acids. The CDR3, as DNA: TGTGCCAGCAGCTCGGGACTAGCGGGCCACGAGCAGTACTTC. This gives the protein CASSSGLAGHEQYF.

This chain connects TRBV6-2 or TRBV6-3 to TRBJ2-7, with unresolved D. V was shortened by 2 bases and J by 4 bases, with 12 bases between the two germline ends. The CDR3 has 14 amino acids. The germline V gene has CDR1 MNHEY and CDR2 SVGEGT. DNA for the CDR3: TGTGCCAGCAGTTACGCGCAGCTCGGGTACGAGCAGTACTTC. Translating gives CASSYAQLGYEQYF.

Of note for this clonotype: This may stem from a read error, because a much larger clone lies one nucleotide away. The rearrangement joins TRBV4-2 to TRBJ2-3; 10 bases agree with TRBD2. The germline gives CDR1 LGHNA, CDR2 YNFKEQ. V trimming: 6 bases; J trimming: 5 bases; junction bases outside the gene matches: 5. The CDR3 runs to 14 residues. Here the CDR3 reads CASSRAGGIDTQYF. CDR3 DNA: TGTGCCAGCAGTCGAGCGGGGGGGATAGATACGCAGTATTTT.

This clonotype was seen repeatedly, ten times or more. The chain carries TRBV6-2 or TRBV6-3 and TRBJ2-7; 7 positions match TRBD1. Germline V CDR1 and CDR2: MNHEY, SVGEGT. CDR3 length equals 16 residues. Trimming cost V 6 bases and J 5 bases; bases outside gene matches: 16. CDR3 loop: CASRDWDSQGVDEQYF. CDR3 bases: TGTGCCAGCAGGGATTGGGACAGCCAGGGAGTGGACGAGCAGTACTTC.